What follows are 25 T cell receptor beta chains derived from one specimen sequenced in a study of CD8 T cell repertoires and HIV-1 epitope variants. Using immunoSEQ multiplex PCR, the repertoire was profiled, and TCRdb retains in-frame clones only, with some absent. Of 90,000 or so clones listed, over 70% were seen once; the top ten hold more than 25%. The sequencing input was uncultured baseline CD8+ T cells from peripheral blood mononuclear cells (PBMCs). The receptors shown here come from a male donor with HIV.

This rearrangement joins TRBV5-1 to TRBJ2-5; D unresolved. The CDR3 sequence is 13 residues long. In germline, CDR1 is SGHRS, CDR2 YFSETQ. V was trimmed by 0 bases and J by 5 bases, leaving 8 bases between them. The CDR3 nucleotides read TGCGCCAGCAGCTTGGTATTTTCTGAGACCCAGTACTTC. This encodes CASSLVFSETQYF.

The CDR3 coding sequence is TGTGCCAGTAACTCACCCCTCCACTTT. It is translated as CASNSPLHF. The rearrangement links TRBV19 to TRBJ1-6; no clear D. The ends were cut back, 7 bases at V and 10 bases at J, with 2 bases in the middle. CDR1 LNHDA and CDR2 SQIVND come from the germline V gene (reference sequence). This CDR3 is 9 amino acids long.

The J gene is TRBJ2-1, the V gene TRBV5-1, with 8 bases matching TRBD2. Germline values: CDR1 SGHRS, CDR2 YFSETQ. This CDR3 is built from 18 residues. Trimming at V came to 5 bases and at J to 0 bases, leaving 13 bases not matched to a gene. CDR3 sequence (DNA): TGCGCCAGCAGGAGGATAGCGGGACCCCGGATCTCCTACAATGAGCAGTTCTTC. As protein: CASRRIAGPRISYNEQFF.

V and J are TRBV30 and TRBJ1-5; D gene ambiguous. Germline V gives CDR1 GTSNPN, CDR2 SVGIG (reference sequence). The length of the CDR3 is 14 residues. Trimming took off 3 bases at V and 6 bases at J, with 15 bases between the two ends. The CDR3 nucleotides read TGTGCCTGGAGATTGACGGGCTCTACTCAGCCCCAGCATTTT. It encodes CAWRLTGSTQPQHF.

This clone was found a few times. Here the CDR3 reads CASSLISQGPANEKLFF. The DNA for the CDR3 is TGTGCCAGCAGCTTAATTTCTCAGGGGCCAGCTAATGAAAAACTGTTTTTT. The chain has TRBV11-2 and TRBJ1-4; D might be TRBD1 (6 bases). Trimming took off 2 bases at V and 3 bases at J, with 16 bases between the two ends. The CDR3 runs 17 residues. Looked up from germline, CDR1 is SGHAT and CDR2 is FQNNGV.

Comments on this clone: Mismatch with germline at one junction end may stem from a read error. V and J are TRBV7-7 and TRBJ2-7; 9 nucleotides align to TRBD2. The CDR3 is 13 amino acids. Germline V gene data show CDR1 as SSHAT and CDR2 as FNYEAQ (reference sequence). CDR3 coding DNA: TGTGCTAGCAGCCTGGGACTAGCCGGCGAGCAGTACTTC. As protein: CASSLGLAGEQYF.

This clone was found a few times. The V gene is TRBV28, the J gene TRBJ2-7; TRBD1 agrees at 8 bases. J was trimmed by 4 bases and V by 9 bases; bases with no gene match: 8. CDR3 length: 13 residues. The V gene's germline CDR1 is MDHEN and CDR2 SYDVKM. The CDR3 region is CASLGTGAYEQYF. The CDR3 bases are TGTGCCAGTCTGGGGACAGGAGCATACGAGCAGTACTTC.

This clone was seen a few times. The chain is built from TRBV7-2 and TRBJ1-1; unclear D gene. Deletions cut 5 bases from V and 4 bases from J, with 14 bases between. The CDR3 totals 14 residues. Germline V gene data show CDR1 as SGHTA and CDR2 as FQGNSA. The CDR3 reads CASSVRVGGTEAFF. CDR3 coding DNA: TGTGCCAGCAGCGTAAGGGTGGGAGGCACTGAAGCTTTCTTT. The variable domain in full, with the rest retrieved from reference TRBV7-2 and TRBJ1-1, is GAGVSQSPSNKVTEKGKDVELRCDPISGHTALYWYRQSLGQGLEFLIYFQGNSAPDKSGLPSDRFSAERTGGSVSTLTIQRTQQEDSAVYLCASSVRVGGTEAFFGQGTRLTVV.

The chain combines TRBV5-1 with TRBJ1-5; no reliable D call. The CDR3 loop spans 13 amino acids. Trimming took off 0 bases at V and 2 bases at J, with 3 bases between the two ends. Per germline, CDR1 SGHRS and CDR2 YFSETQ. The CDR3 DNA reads TGCGCCAGCAGCTTGGTGGGCAATCAGCCCCAGCATTTT. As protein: CASSLVGNQPQHF.

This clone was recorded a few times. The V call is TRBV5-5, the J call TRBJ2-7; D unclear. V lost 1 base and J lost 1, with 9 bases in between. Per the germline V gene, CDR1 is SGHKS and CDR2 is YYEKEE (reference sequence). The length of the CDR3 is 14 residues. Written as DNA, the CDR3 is TGTGCCAGCAGCTTGACCGCAGCTTCCTACGAGCAGTACTTC. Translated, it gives CASSLTAASYEQYF.

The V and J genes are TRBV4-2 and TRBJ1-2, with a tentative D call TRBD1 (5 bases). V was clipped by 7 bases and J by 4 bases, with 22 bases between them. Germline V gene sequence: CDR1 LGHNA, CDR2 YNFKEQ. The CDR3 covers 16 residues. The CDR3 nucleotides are TGTGCCAGCACCTCAGGGATGGGGGAATACGGCTATGGCTACACCTTC. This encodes CASTSGMGEYGYGYTF.

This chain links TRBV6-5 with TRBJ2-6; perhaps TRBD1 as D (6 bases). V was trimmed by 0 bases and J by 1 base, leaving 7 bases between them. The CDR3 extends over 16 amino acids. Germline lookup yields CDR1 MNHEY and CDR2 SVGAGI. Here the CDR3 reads CASSYSGQSGANVLTF. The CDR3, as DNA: TGTGCCAGCAGTTACTCCGGACAGTCTGGGGCCAACGTCCTGACTTTC.

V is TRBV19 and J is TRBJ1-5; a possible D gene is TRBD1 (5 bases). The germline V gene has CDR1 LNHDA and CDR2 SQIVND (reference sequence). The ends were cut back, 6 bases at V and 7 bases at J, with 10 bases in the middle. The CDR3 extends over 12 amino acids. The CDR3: CASSSSGQPQHF. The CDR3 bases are TGTGCCAGTAGCTCATCAGGGCAGCCCCAGCATTTT.

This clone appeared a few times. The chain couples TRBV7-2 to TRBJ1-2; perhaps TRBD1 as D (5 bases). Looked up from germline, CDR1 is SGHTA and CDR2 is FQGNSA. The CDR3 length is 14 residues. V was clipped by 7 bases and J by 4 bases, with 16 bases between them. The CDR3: CASILNVDIYGYTF. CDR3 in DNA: TGTGCCAGCATCCTAAATGTGGACATCTATGGCTACACCTTC. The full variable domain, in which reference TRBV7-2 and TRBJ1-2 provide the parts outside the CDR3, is GAGVSQSPSNKVTEKGKDVELRCDPISGHTALYWYRQSLGQGLEFLIYFQGNSAPDKSGLPSDRFSAERTGGSVSTLTIQRTQQEDSAVYLCASILNVDIYGYTFGSGTRLTVV.

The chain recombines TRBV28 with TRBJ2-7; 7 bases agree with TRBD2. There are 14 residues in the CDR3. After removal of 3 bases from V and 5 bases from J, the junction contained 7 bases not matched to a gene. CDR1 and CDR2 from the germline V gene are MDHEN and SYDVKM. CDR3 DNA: TGTGCCAGCAGTTTGGGGGGGAGTGGGAACGAGCAGTACTTC. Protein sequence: CASSLGGSGNEQYF.

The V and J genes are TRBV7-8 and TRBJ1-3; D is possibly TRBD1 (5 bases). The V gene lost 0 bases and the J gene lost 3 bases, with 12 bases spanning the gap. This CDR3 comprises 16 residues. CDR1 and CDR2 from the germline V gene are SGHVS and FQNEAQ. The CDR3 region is CASSLAGSGLGNTIYF. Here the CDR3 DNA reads TGTGCCAGCAGCTTAGCGGGGTCGGGACTTGGAAACACCATATATTTT.

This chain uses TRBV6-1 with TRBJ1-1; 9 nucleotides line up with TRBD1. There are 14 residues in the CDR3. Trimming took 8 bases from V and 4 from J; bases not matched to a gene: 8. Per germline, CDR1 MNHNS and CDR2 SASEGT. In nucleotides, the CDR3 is TGTGCCAGCTCCTTACAGGGGGCGTCCACTGAAGCTTTCTTT. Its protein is CASSLQGASTEAFF.

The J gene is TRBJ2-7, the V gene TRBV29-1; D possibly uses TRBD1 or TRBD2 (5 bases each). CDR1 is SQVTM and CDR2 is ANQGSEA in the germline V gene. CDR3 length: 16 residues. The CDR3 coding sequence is TGCACCAACCACCCCCGGGACCAAGACGACCGCTACGAGCAGTACTTC. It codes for CTNHPRDQDDRYEQYF.

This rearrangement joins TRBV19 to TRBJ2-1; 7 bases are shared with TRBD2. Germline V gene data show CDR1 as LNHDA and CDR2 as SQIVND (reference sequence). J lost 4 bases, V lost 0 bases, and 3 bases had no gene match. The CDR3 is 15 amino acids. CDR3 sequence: CASSIDASGYNEQFF. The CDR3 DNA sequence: TGTGCCAGTAGTATAGATGCTAGCGGATACAATGAGCAGTTCTTC.

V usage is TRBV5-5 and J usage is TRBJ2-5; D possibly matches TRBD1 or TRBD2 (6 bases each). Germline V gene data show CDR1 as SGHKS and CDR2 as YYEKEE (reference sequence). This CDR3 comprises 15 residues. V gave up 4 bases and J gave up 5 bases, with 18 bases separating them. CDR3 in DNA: TGTGCCAGCAGCCTCCTAGGGGGGACGGAGGAGACCCAGTACTTC. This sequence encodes CASSLLGGTEETQYF.

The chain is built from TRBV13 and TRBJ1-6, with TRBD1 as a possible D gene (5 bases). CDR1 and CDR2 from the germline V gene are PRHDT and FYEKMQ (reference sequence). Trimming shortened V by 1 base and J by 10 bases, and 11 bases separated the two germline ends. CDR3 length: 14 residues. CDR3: CASSLAGGRSPLHF. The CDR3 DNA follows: TGTGCCAGCAGCTTAGCCGGGGGAAGGTCACCCCTCCACTTT.

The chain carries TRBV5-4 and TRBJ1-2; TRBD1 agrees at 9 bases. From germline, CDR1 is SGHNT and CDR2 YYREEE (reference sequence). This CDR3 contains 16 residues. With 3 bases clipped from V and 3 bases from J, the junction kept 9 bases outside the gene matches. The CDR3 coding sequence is TGTGCCAGCAGCTCGACAGGGGGGTCGAATGACTATGGCTACACCTTC. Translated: CASSSTGGSNDYGYTF.

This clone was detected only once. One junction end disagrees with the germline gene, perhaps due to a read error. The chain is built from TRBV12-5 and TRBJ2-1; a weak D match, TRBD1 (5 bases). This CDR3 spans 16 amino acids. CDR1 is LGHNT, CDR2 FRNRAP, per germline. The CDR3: CASALGQMSSYNEQFF. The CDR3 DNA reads TGTGCTAGTGCTTTGGGGCAGATGAGCTCCTACAATGAGCAGTTCTTC.

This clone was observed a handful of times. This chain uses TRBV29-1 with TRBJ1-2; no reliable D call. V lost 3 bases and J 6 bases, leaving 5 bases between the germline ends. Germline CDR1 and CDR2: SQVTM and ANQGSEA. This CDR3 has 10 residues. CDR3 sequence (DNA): TGCAGCGTTGATAAGGATGGCTACACCTTC. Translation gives CSVDKDGYTF.

The CDR3 loop is CASSSGRPTRTEAFF. DNA of the CDR3: TGTGCCAGCTCATCAGGGCGTCCCACTCGCACTGAAGCTTTCTTT. This chain connects TRBV18 to TRBJ1-1, with D perhaps TRBD1 (5 bases). Germline V gene data show CDR1 as KGHSH and CDR2 as LQKENI. This CDR3 has 15 amino acids. Trimming pared 5 bases from V and 4 bases from J, leaving 17 bases between.